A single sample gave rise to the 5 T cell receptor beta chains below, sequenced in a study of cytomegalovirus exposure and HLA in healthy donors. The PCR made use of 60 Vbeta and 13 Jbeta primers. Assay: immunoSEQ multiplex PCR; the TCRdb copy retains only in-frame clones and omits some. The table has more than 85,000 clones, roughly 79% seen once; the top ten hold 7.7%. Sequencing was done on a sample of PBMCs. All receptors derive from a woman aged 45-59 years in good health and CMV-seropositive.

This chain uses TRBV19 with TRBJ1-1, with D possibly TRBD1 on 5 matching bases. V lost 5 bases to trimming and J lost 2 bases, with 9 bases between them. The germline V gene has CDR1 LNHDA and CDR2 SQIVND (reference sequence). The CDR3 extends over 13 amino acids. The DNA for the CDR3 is TGTGCCAGTAGTTCCAGGGTTAACACTGAAGCTTTCTTT. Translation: CASSSRVNTEAFF.

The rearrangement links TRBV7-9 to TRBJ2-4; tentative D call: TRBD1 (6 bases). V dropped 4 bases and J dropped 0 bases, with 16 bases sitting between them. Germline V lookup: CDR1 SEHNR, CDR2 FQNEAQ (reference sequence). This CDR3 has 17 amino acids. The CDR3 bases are TGTGCCAGCAGCTACCAACCGGGACACCCAGCCAAAAACATTCAGTACTTC. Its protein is CASSYQPGHPAKNIQYF.

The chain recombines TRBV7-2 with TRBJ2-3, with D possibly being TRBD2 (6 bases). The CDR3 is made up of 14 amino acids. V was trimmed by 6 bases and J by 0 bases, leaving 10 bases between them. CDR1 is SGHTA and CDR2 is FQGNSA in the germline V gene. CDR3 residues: CASRVADSTDTQYF. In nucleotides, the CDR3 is TGTGCCAGCAGGGTAGCGGATAGCACAGATACGCAGTATTTT.

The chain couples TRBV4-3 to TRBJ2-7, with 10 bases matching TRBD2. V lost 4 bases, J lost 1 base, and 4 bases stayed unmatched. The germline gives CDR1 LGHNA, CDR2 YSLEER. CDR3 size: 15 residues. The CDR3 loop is CASSLSTSGSYEQYF. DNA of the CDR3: TGCGCCAGCAGCCTGTCGACTAGCGGGTCCTACGAGCAGTACTTC.

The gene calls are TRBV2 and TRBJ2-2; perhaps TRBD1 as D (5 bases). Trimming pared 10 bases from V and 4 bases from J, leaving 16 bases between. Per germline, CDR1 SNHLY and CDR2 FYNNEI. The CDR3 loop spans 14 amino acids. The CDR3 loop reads CATSRDRATGELFF. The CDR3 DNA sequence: TGTGCCACCAGCCGAGACAGAGCCACCGGGGAGCTGTTTTTT.